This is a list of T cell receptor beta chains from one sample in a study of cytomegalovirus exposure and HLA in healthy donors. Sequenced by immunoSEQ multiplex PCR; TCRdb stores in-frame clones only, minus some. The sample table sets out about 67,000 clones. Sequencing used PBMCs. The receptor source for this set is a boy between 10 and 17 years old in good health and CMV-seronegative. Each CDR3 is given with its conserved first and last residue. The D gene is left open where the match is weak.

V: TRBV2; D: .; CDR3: CASSNQGTSTDTQYF
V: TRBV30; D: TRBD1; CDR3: CAWRSPTGDREYTEAFF
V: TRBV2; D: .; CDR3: CASSDADSGGAHTEAFF
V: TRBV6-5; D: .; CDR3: CASSLGTGTDTQYF
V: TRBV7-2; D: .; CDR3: CASSPQGGTGELFF
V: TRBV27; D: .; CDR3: CASTQDPTEQFF
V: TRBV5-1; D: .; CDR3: CASSLDGLGGVEQYF
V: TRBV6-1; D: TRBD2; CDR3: CASSVEGTRTDTQYF
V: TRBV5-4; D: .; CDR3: CASDGGIKDGYTF
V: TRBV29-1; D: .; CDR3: CSVFGPSTDTQYF
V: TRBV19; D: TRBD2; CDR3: CASSFGGRNTGELFF
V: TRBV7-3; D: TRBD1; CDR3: CASSLRGRTGMNTEAFF
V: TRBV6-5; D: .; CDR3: CASSYPTSTERNEQFF
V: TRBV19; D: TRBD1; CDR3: CASNRGLDQPQHF
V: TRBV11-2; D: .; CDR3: CASSRQDSPEAFF
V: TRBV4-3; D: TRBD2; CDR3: CASSQEFGGANTGELFF
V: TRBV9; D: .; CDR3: CASSVVGQLTDTQYF
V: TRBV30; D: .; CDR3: CAWEKGGINEKLFF
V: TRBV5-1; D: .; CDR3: CASSSVGGTEAFF
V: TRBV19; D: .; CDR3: CASSIVGSQGSNQPQHF
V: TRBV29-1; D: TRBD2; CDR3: CSGRLAGRNEQFF
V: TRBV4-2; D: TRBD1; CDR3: CASSPRTGGSNTGELFF
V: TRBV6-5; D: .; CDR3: CASSYDSNYGYTF
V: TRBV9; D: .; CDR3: CASSAKTGTGEQYF
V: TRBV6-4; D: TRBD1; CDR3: CASSDSSGGGYTF
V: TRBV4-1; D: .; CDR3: CASSQGQFSYEQYF
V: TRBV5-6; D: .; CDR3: CASSAPGLLLGDSPLHF
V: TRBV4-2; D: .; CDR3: CASSQDHGVYNEQFF
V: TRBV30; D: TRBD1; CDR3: CAWSRTGMRDIQYF
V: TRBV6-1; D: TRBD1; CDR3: CASSERGTESNQPQHF
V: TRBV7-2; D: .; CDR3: CASRVTSRGTDTQYF
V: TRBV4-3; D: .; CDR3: CASTPDITVNTEAFF
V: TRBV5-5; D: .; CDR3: CASSSSRLEQYF
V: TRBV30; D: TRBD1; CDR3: CAWTRDRGNYGYTF
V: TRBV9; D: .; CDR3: CASSVDPDTEAFF
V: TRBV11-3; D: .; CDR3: CASSRAGGDDLTYEQYF
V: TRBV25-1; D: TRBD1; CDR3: CASLRDRGTGANVLTF
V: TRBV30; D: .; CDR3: CAWSVLRQPNSNQPQHF
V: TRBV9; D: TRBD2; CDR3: CASSGLAGGGSWNEQFF
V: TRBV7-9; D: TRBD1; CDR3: CASTFDRGQGVFEGYTF
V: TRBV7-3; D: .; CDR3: CASSRRTAGNLYSNQPQHF
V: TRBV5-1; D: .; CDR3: CASSLARTQNYGYTF
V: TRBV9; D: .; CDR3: CASRSDSDGPTGLFF
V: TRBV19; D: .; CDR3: CASRGAYSNQPQHF
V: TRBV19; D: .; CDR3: CASNSGGPGEPQHF
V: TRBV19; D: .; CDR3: CASSPQQGAKAEQYF